The source of this T cell receptor beta chain is a study of regulatory T cells in long-lasting Graves disease. Time point: newly diagnosed GD, antithyroid drugs for less than 3 months. Extracted RNA from PBMCs served as the source of the TCR library. With iRepertoire HTBI primers and Arm-PCR of CDR3 regions, TCR beta libraries were built. TCRdb passed the multiplex PCR reads through MiXCR, listing each CDR3 protein once. The data contain over 350,000 distinct CDR3 sequences, 15% of them singletons. These records were also assigned to another study, of T cells in Graves' hyperthyroidism and ophthalmopathy.

The input for sequencing was peripheral blood mononuclear cells (PBMCs), taken at new diagnosis, from a patient treated with antithyroid drugs. The receptor's source is a woman aged 35 to 49 with Graves disease.

This chain's CDR3 is CASRKRTGSGANVLTF. The CDR3 DNA reads TGTGCCAGTAGGAAAAGGACAGGATCTGGGGCCAACGTCCTGACTTTC. The V and J genes are TRBV19 and TRBJ2-6, with 7 bases aligning to TRBD1. V shed 6 bases and J 1 base; nucleotides not matched to a gene: 6. The germline CDR1 and CDR2 sequences are LNHDA and SQIVND (reference sequence). This CDR3 is built from 16 residues.